Below are 22 T cell receptor beta chains sequenced from a single sample in a study of neurological immune-mediated disorders. Each CDR3 protein gets one entry after TCRdb re-called the 5' RACE reads with MiXCR. The sample lists 65,000 to 85,000 distinct CDR3 sequences; more than 3% were seen once. Sequencing input: PBMCs. The receptors originated from a woman between 45 and 60 years old with multiple sclerosis.

Ten or more counts support this clonotype. At one boundary the junction diverges from the germline segment, which might be a read error. The chain combines TRBV12-3 or TRBV12-4 with TRBJ2-2; D may match TRBD1 or TRBD2 (6 bases each). The CDR3 has 17 amino acids. The CDR3 bases are TGTGCCAGCAGTTTTGATGGGGGCGGAGGGAACGCCGGGGAGCTGTTTTTT. Its translation is CASSFDGGGGNAGELFF.

This clonotype came up many times. J is TRBJ2-1 and V is TRBV7-2; the D gene could be TRBD1 or TRBD2 (5 bases each). V lost 2 bases, J lost 7 bases, and 9 bases lay in between. The CDR3 consists of 13 residues. Looked up from germline, CDR1 is SGHTA and CDR2 is FQGNSA. CDR3 residues: CASSLYRTNEQFF. Written as DNA, the CDR3 is TGTGCCAGCAGCTTATACAGGACTAATGAGCAGTTCTTC.

The table lists this clonotype with many counts. The CDR3 region has the DNA TGCAGTGCTAGAAGACAGCACACTGAAGCTTTCTTT. It specifies CSARRQHTEAFF. J is TRBJ1-1 and V is TRBV20-1; the D gene is possibly TRBD1 (5 bases). The CDR3 totals 12 residues. Germline-derived CDR1 and CDR2 are DFQATT and SNEGSKA (reference sequence). Trimming removed 2 bases from V and 3 bases from J, with 7 bases in between.

This clonotype was detected many times. The chain joins TRBV5-5 to TRBJ2-1; perhaps TRBD1 as D (5 bases). V was pared by 7 bases and J by 0 bases, with 11 bases between. There are 14 residues in the CDR3. CDR1 SGHKS and CDR2 YYEKEE come from the germline V gene (reference sequence). CDR3 DNA sequence: TGTGCCAGCTTCAGGGATAGCTCCTACAATGAGCAGTTCTTC. It translates to CASFRDSSYNEQFF.

This clonotype appeared many times. V usage is TRBV20-1 and J usage is TRBJ2-1; TRBD2 is a possible D gene (6 bases). Trimming removed 2 bases at V and 16 bases at J, with 15 bases between. Germline V gives CDR1 DFQATT, CDR2 SNEGSKA (reference sequence). The CDR3 spans 11 residues. CDR3 in DNA: TGCAGTGCTAGATGGAGGGAATCGGAATTCTTC. This translates into CSARWRESEFF.

Many counts were recorded for this clonotype. The genes are TRBV20-1 and TRBJ2-3; the match to TRBD1 covers 7 bases. Germline CDR1 and CDR2: DFQATT and SNEGSKA (reference sequence). Germline trimming cut 6 bases from V and 2 bases from J; bases unmatched to any gene: 5. CDR3 length: 13 residues. CDR3 residues: CSARQGDTDTQYF. The CDR3, as DNA: TGCAGTGCCAGACAGGGAGACACAGATACGCAGTATTTT.

This clonotype was found many times. The V and J genes are TRBV7-2 and TRBJ1-1; no clear D. This CDR3 is built from 16 residues. Trimming removed 4 bases from V and 5 bases from J, with 20 bases in between. The germline V gene encodes CDR1 SGHTA and CDR2 FQGNSA. CDR3 coding DNA: TGTGCCAGCAGCTCCGCTGGCCGGGCCAGAGAAACTGAAGCTTTCTTT. Translation gives CASSSAGRARETEAFF.

This clonotype has a count of ten or more. The chain recombines TRBV15 with TRBJ2-2, with unresolved D. CDR3 size: 13 residues. The germline V gene encodes CDR1 LNHNV and CDR2 YYDKDF (reference sequence). V lost 5 bases and J lost 1, with 5 bases in between. The CDR3: CATSAGNTGELFF. CDR3 bases: TGTGCCACCAGCGCAGGGAACACCGGGGAGCTGTTTTTT.

This clonotype occurred many times. The chain couples TRBV6-1 to TRBJ2-3, with 8 bases identical to TRBD1. CDR1 and CDR2 from the germline V gene are MNHNS and SASEGT. V was pared by 4 bases and J by 3 bases, with 3 bases of the junction left unmatched. CDR3 length: 14 residues. CDR3 nucleotides: TGTGCCAGCAGTGCCGGACAGGGAACAGATACGCAGTATTTT. It codes for CASSAGQGTDTQYF.

This clonotype was observed at least ten times. V usage is TRBV18 and J usage is TRBJ1-4; D is uncertain. V was cut by 5 bases and J by 4 bases, with 11 bases left in between. CDR3 size: 14 residues. Germline CDR1 and CDR2: KGHSH and LQKENI. CDR3 residues: CASSSDRYNEKLFF. DNA of the CDR3: TGTGCCAGCTCATCCGATAGATATAATGAAAAACTGTTTTTT.

In its sample, this clonotype was seen a few times. This may arise from a read error, as a much more abundant clone is one base away. The V call is TRBV5-1, the J call TRBJ2-2; D gene unclear. V gave up 7 bases and J gave up 3 bases, with 10 bases separating them. The CDR3 consists of 13 residues. Germline CDR1 SGHRS, CDR2 YFSETQ. Written as DNA, the CDR3 is TGCGCCAGCGGGGTTAAGGACACCGGGGAGCTGTTTTTT. Protein product: CASGVKDTGELFF. Based on the CDR3 plus reference TRBV5-1 and TRBJ2-2, the full variable domain is KAGVTQTPRYLIKTRGQQVTLSCSPISGHRSVSWYQQTPGQGLQFLFEYFSETQRNKGNFPGRFSGRQFSNSRSEMNVSTLELGDSALYLCASGVKDTGELFFGEGSRLTVL.

This clonotype was seen many times. The CDR3 loop is CASSLEAANYGYTF. The CDR3 coding sequence is TGTGCCAGCAGCTTAGAAGCAGCTAACTATGGCTACACCTTC. The chain employs TRBV7-2 and TRBJ1-2; no clear D. The V end lost 1 base, the J end lost 0 bases, and 6 bases lay between the germline ends. Germline CDR1 and CDR2: SGHTA and FQGNSA. CDR3 size: 14 residues.

This clonotype was seen ten or more times. The V gene is TRBV7-2, the J gene TRBJ1-2; tentative D call: TRBD1 (5 bases). The CDR3 spans 14 residues. CDR1 SGHTA and CDR2 FQGNSA come from the germline V gene. Trimming took 5 bases from V and 6 from J, leaving 16 bases between them. The CDR3 spells CASSPLIRVHGYTF. Written as DNA, the CDR3 is TGTGCCAGCAGCCCCCTGATCAGGGTCCATGGCTACACCTTC.

Note on this clonotype: A much larger clone is a single base away; this may be a read error. The chain employs TRBV5-1 and TRBJ1-5; maybe TRBD1 (5 bases). The germline gives CDR1 SGHRS, CDR2 YFSETQ. The CDR3 is 14 residues long. This chain's CDR3 is CASSWGDLNQPQNF. CDR3 coding DNA: TGCGCCAGCAGCTGGGGGGACCTCAATCAGCCCCAGAATTTT.

This clonotype came up many times. The chain couples TRBV6-5 to TRBJ2-7, with TRBD1 identical over 11 bases. The CDR3 is 16 amino acids. Looked up from germline, CDR1 is MNHEY and CDR2 is SVGAGI. J gave up 3 bases and V 5 bases, and 9 bases lay outside the gene matches. The CDR3 region has the DNA TGTGCCAGCAGTAAACTCGGACAGGGGGCGAACTACGAGCAGTACTTC. Encoded protein: CASSKLGQGANYEQYF.

This clonotype has ten or more counts. Here the CDR3 reads CSARDPLGREQYF. The CDR3 nucleotides are TGCAGTGCCCGGGACCCCCTTGGGAGGGAGCAGTACTTC. The chain recombines TRBV20-1 with TRBJ2-7; D possibly corresponds to TRBD2 (6 bases). V lost 6 bases, J lost 7 bases, and 19 bases lay in between. This CDR3 contains 13 residues. In germline, CDR1 is DFQATT, CDR2 SNEGSKA (reference sequence).

This clonotype came up many times. V usage is TRBV28 and J usage is TRBJ2-1; D could derive from TRBD1 or TRBD2 (5 bases each). The CDR3 runs 15 residues. Trimming stripped 7 bases from V and 7 bases from J, with 20 bases between. Germline CDR1 reads MDHEN; CDR2 reads SYDVKM. Here the CDR3 reads CASKSPGGGRNEQFF. The DNA for the CDR3 is TGTGCCAGCAAAAGCCCGGGTGGGGGTAGGAATGAGCAGTTCTTC.

This clonotype occurred many times. V usage is TRBV6-2 or TRBV6-3 and J usage is TRBJ2-1; D uncertain. The CDR3 covers 11 residues. Germline assignment: CDR1 MNHEY and CDR2 SVGEGT. V was clipped by 8 bases and J by 7 bases, with 9 bases between them. CDR3: CASRVWNEQFF. The CDR3 nucleotides read TGTGCCAGCCGTGTCTGGAATGAGCAGTTCTTC.

Ten or more counts support this clonotype. The chain has TRBV5-1 and TRBJ2-5, with a possible D match to TRBD1 (5 bases). CDR1 SGHRS and CDR2 YFSETQ come from the germline V gene. The CDR3 is 14 amino acids. Trimming left V 4 bases short and J 1 base short, with 11 bases between. CDR3 amino acids: CASSPGSTQETQYF. Written as DNA, the CDR3 is TGCGCCAGCAGCCCAGGGTCTACCCAAGAGACCCAGTACTTC.

The table lists this clonotype with many counts. This chain joins TRBV7-9 and TRBJ1-4; the match to TRBD1 covers 9 bases. Trimming at V came to 5 bases and at J to 8 bases, leaving 15 bases not matched to a gene. Germline V gives CDR1 SEHNR, CDR2 FQNEAQ (reference sequence). The CDR3 length is 17 residues. Here the CDR3 DNA reads TGTGCCAGCAGCGGCGGACAGGGGCCGCCCCGGTGGGAAAAACTGTTTTTT. This gives the protein CASSGGQGPPRWEKLFF.

In this sample, this clonotype turned up many times. The J gene is TRBJ1-5, the V gene TRBV4-2; a possible D gene is TRBD1 (5 bases). Germline CDR1 reads LGHNA; CDR2 reads YNFKEQ. The ends were cut back, 0 bases at V and 0 bases at J, with 9 bases in the middle. CDR3 size: 16 residues. The CDR3 reads CASSQDSGFSNQPQHF. DNA of the CDR3: TGTGCCAGCAGCCAAGATTCAGGGTTTAGCAATCAGCCCCAGCATTTT.

A remark on this clonotype: A much larger clone differs from this one at a single base, so this may be a read error. The genes are TRBV29-1 and TRBJ1-1; D is unresolved. The germline V gene has CDR1 SQVTM and CDR2 ANQGSEA. The CDR3 runs 12 residues. The ends were cut back, 7 bases at V and 1 base at J, with 10 bases in the middle. CDR3 nucleotide sequence: TGCAGCGCTGGGAAGAGGAACACTGAAGCTTTCTTT. This gives the protein CSAGKRNTEAFF.